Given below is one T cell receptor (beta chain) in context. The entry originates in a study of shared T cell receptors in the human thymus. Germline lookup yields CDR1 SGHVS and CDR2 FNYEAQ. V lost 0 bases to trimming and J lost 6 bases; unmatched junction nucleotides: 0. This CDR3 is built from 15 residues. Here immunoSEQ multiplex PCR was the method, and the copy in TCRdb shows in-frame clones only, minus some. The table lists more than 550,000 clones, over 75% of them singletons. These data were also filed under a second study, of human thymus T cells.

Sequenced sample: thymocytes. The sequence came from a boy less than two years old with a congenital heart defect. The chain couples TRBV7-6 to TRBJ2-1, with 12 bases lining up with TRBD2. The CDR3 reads CASSLATSGSNEQFF. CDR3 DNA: TGTGCCAGCAGCTTAGCGACTAGCGGGAGCAATGAGCAGTTCTTC.